Listed below are T cell receptor beta chains from one sample, sequenced in a study of blood T cell repertoires in COVID-19. Produced via immunoSEQ multiplex PCR; TCRdb's table is partial and in-frame only. Of about 280,000 clones listed, nearly 90% are singletons. Source material: peripheral blood. The origin of the receptors is a woman aged 25 to 45 with COVID-19, enrolled during active disease. CDR3s leave out the opening cysteine and the closing phenylalanine or tryptophan. Only part of the rows carry a size: once, few, many, or a class if the clone is expanded.

V gene	J gene	clone size	CDR3 protein
TRBV9	TRBJ1-1	.	ASSVDEGAFTEAF
TRBV3-1/TRBV3-2	TRBJ2-1	.	ASSPQRGAYNEQF
TRBV12-5	TRBJ2-2	.	ARWEEVPGELF
TRBV6-6	TRBJ2-2	.	ASSRKPGFTGTGELF
TRBV3-1/TRBV3-2	TRBJ2-2	.	ASSQLAGGPGGELF
TRBV7-8	TRBJ2-5	.	ASSLLVAGHGETQY
TRBV28	TRBJ1-4	.	ASSPRRGRGYEKLF
TRBV30	TRBJ1-5	.	AWSAQGDQPQH
TRBV5-4	TRBJ1-1	.	ASNRDREDTEAF
TRBV9	TRBJ2-5	.	ASSALYPGGRSSRETQY
TRBV12-2	TRBJ1-5	.	ASRLKGLPEQPQH
TRBV5-1	TRBJ2-2	.	ASSPDRTSGGTGELF
TRBV3-1/TRBV3-2	TRBJ2-1	.	ASSELALGGDHNEQF
TRBV19	TRBJ2-7	.	ASSAGISYEQY
TRBV28	TRBJ2-1	.	ASTGTGHNEQF
TRBV27	TRBJ2-7	once	ASSLGAPQNEQY
TRBV7-9	TRBJ2-5	.	ASSLGFSGETQY
TRBV13	TRBJ1-1	.	ASSSNTGEDTEAF
TRBV27	TRBJ2-7	.	ASSIYGQGADEQY
TRBV7-9	TRBJ1-1	few	ASSSGQGNTEAF
TRBV5-1	TRBJ2-7	.	ASSLVVGGYEQY
TRBV4-1	TRBJ2-7	.	ASSQEDRPYEQY
TRBV19	TRBJ1-1	.	ASSIDLPGTEAF
TRBV30	TRBJ1-5	.	AWSLRDRGYQPQH
TRBV27	TRBJ2-1	.	ASSLMGGEQF
TRBV7-6	TRBJ2-2	.	ASSPFGGDTGELF
TRBV4-1	TRBJ1-3	.	ASSQAGDSGNTIY
TRBV7-9	TRBJ2-7	.	ASSRGQVWEQY
TRBV5-1	TRBJ1-6	.	ASREERLHSPLH
TRBV15	TRBJ2-2	.	ATSSGQTGELF
TRBV5-1	TRBJ1-1	.	ASSSKTGGGWGENTEAF
TRBV6-6	TRBJ1-2	.	ASSYSAGLDGYT
TRBV3-1/TRBV3-2	TRBJ2-1	.	ASSLLAGVKNEQF
TRBV6-2/TRBV6-3	TRBJ1-1	.	ASSYSGLMNTEAF
TRBV18	TRBJ2-2	.	ASSPTPERGFANTGELF
TRBV5-6	TRBJ2-7	.	ASSDLTGRYEQY
TRBV7-7	TRBJ2-7	.	ASSARQGIYSEQY